This T cell receptor (beta chain) was obtained from a study of blood T cell repertoires in COVID-19. The repertoire was sequenced with immunoSEQ multiplex PCR; TCRdb's copy has only in-frame clones and lacks some. The repertoire holds about 220,000 clones, with around 85% as singletons. Germline V gene lookup returns CDR1 SGHTA and CDR2 FQGTGA. This CDR3 comprises 14 residues. The ends were cut back, 6 bases at V and 0 bases at J, with 10 bases in the middle. The clonotype was recovered from a woman in her forties with acute COVID-19. The chain couples TRBV7-3 to TRBJ2-3; D is unresolved. The sample comprised PBMCs or T cells enriched from blood (not recorded which). CDR3 sequence: CASSIGKSTDTQYF. DNA of the CDR3: TGTGCCAGCAGTATTGGCAAGAGCACAGATACGCAGTATTTT.